This TCR beta chain is drawn from a study of blood T cell repertoires in COVID-19. On the study more broadly: Acute-phase and convalescent COVID-19 samples originated in the United States, Italy and Spain. PBMCs, B-cell-depleted T cells, or T cells provided the cDNA or gDNA that made up the material.

Authors' methods: Using reference gene primer amplification, nucleated cell counts were estimated. Profiled with immunoSEQ multiplex PCR; TCRdb holds only in-frame clones, not every one. V and J calls and clone size come straight from that table; D and trimming were deduced from the DNA. Of tens of thousands of clones listed, about nine tenths are singletons. The germline gives CDR1 SNHLY, CDR2 FYNNEI. The V end was cut by 4 bases, the J end by 6 bases, with 16 bases between. This CDR3 spans 15 amino acids. The TCR comes from a man in his fifties or sixties with active COVID-19. The genes are TRBV2 and TRBJ1-5; D is ambiguous. The specimen sequenced was peripheral blood. CDR3 sequence: CASSGEGSASQPQHF. The CDR3 coding sequence is TGTGCCAGCAGTGGGGAGGGTTCGGCAAGTCAGCCCCAGCATTTT. The variable domain in full, completed from reference TRBV2 and TRBJ1-5, reads EPEVTQTPSHQVTQMGQEVILRCVPISNHLYFYWYRQILGQKVEFLVSFYNNEISEKSEIFDDQFSVERPDGSNFTLKIRSTKLEDSAMYFCASSGEGSASQPQHFGDGTRLSIL.